The 2 T cell receptor beta chains below all came from one sample that was sequenced in a study of T cells in women clearing cervical HPV infection. Sequenced by immunoSEQ multiplex PCR; TCRdb stores in-frame clones only, minus some. Reported are more than 15,000 clones; the ten largest clones contain over 13%. Specimen: blood buffy coat. The receptors stem from a woman aged 18 to 75 with a cervical HPV16 infection that either progressed to CIN3+ or cleared (not recorded which).

As concerns this clone: The read stops 3 residues short of the end of the CDR3; the missing end is completed from the germline J gene. V gene TRBV30 combines with J gene TRBJ2-2; D not certain. Germline CDR1 and CDR2: GTSNPN and SVGIG (reference sequence). The CDR3 consists of 13 residues. Deletions cut 1 base from V and 4 bases from J, with 7 bases between. Incomplete CDR3 DNA: TGTGCCTGGAGTGCGTCCTTCACCGGGGAG. Its translation: CAWSASFTGE. The complete CDR3 protein is CAWSASFTGELFF.

About this clone itself: The read finishes 3 residues shy of the CDR3 end, and the germline J gene is used to complete it. The chain uses TRBV11-1 and TRBJ2-7, with D possibly called TRBD1 or TRBD2 (5 bases each). The V and J ends lost 4 bases and 2 bases respectively, with 15 bases between them. This CDR3 contains 15 residues. Per germline, CDR1 SGHAT and CDR2 FQDESV (reference sequence). The sequenced part of the CDR3 DNA is TGTGCCAGCAGCTCCGTCGGTGAGGGGACCTACGAG. It encodes CASSSVGEGTYE. The entire CDR3 is CASSSVGEGTYEQYF. The full variable domain, its missing parts supplied by reference TRBV11-1 and TRBJ2-7, is EAEVAQSPRYKITEKSQAVAFWCDPISGHATLYWYRQILGQGPELLVQFQDESVVDDSQLPKDRFSAERLKGVDSTLKIQPAELGDSAMYLCASSSVGEGTYEQYFGPGTRLTVT.